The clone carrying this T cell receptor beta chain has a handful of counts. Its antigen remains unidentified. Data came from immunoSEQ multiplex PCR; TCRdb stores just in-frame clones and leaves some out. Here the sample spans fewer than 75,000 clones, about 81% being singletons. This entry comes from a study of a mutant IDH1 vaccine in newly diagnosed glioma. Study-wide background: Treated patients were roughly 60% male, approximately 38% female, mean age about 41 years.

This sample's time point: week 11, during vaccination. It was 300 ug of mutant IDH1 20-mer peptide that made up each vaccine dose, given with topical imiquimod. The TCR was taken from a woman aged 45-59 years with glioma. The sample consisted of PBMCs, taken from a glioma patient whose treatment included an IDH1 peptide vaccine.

This CDR3 is CASSDYGTTEAFF. The DNA for the CDR3 is TGTGCCAGCAGTGATTATGGGACCACTGAAGCTTTCTTT. The chain employs TRBV25-1 and TRBJ1-1; D is possibly TRBD1 (5 bases). The germline CDR1 and CDR2 sequences are MGHDK and SYGVNS. V was pared by 3 bases and J by 4 bases, with 9 bases between. The CDR3 runs to 13 residues.